These 26 T cell receptor beta chains came from one sample sequenced in a study of blood T cell repertoires in COVID-19. Generated by immunoSEQ multiplex PCR, the TCRdb table keeps only in-frame clones and is missing some. The sample yields roughly 190,000 clones, 90% to 95% seen once. Sequencing input: peripheral blood. These receptors were obtained from a man aged 30-40 years with COVID-19, enrolled during active disease.

Here the CDR3 DNA reads TGTGCCTGGAGCCCGCGGACAGGGAAGGCTCAGCCCCAGCATTTT. Amino acid sequence: CAWSPRTGKAQPQHF. The chain couples TRBV30 to TRBJ1-5; 8 bases are a match to TRBD1. With 3 bases clipped from V and 6 bases from J, the junction kept 10 bases outside the gene matches. The V gene's germline CDR1 is GTSNPN and CDR2 SVGIG (reference sequence). This CDR3 comprises 15 residues.

The chain recombines TRBV12-5 with TRBJ1-5; D possibly corresponds to TRBD1 (5 bases). This CDR3 has 15 residues. V lost 1 base to trimming and J lost 3 bases, with 10 bases between them. Germline CDR1 and CDR2: LGHNT and FRNRAP. The CDR3 loop is CASGLEDNFNQPQHF. The DNA for the CDR3 is TGTGCTAGTGGTTTGGAGGACAACTTCAATCAGCCCCAGCATTTT.

This clone was recorded once. This chain connects TRBV5-5 to TRBJ1-4; 7 nucleotides agree with TRBD1. The CDR3 consists of 17 residues. Germline CDR1 is SGHKS and CDR2 is YYEKEE (reference sequence). With 3 bases clipped from V and 5 bases from J, the junction kept 13 bases outside the gene matches. This CDR3 reads CASSWNQDRTRNEKLFF. In DNA, the CDR3 is TGTGCCAGCAGCTGGAACCAGGACAGGACAAGAAATGAAAAACTGTTTTTT.

The V call is TRBV19, the J call TRBJ1-1; D possibly corresponds to TRBD1 (6 bases). The ends were cut back, 6 bases at V and 7 bases at J, with 9 bases in the middle. Germline V gives CDR1 LNHDA, CDR2 SQIVND (reference sequence). The CDR3 sequence is 11 residues long. The CDR3 nucleotides read TGTGCCAGTAGAACAGGGATTGAAGCTTTCTTT. Its protein is CASRTGIEAFF.

The chain employs TRBV25-1 and TRBJ1-2, with TRBD1 as a possible D gene (5 bases). There are 13 residues in the CDR3. V was trimmed by 2 bases and J by 4 bases, leaving 8 bases between them. From germline, CDR1 is MGHDK and CDR2 SYGVNS. CDR3 sequence: CASSEGAFYGYTF. The CDR3 DNA sequence: TGTGCCAGCAGTGAAGGGGCCTTCTATGGCTACACCTTC.

The genes are TRBV5-1 and TRBJ2-2; tentatively, D is TRBD2 (5 bases). Germline values: CDR1 SGHRS, CDR2 YFSETQ. With 4 bases removed from V and 0 bases from J, the gap between germline ends came to 16 bases. This CDR3 region has 17 residues. This CDR3 is CASSMTTSITNTGELFF. The CDR3 bases are TGCGCCAGCAGCATGACTACGTCAATTACGAACACCGGGGAGCTGTTTTTT.

The chain joins TRBV27 to TRBJ1-4; no firm D call. The CDR3 contains 15 residues. The germline V gene has CDR1 MNHEY and CDR2 SMNVEV (reference sequence). V was pared by 2 bases and J by 5 bases, with 12 bases between. The CDR3 bases are TGTGCCAGCAGTTTAAGCGGGGATTACAATGAAAAACTGTTTTTT. It is translated as CASSLSGDYNEKLFF.

The chain has TRBV19 and TRBJ2-1; 9 bases match TRBD1. There are 16 residues in the CDR3. Trimming cost V 1 base and J 6 bases; bases outside gene matches: 7. The germline gives CDR1 LNHDA, CDR2 SQIVND (reference sequence). CDR3 sequence reads: CASSIGGQGVGNEQFF. The CDR3, as DNA: TGTGCCAGTAGTATAGGGGGACAGGGCGTTGGCAATGAGCAGTTCTTC.

The sample holds one count of this clone. This chain uses TRBV3-1 (or the pseudogene TRBV3-2) with TRBJ1-1; D not resolved. CDR1 LGHDT and CDR2 YNNKEL come from the germline V gene (reference sequence). The CDR3 runs to 16 residues. Trimming cost V 1 base and J 0 bases, with 12 bases left between them. CDR3 protein: CASSQVTSRLNTEAFF. CDR3 in DNA: TGTGCCAGCAGCCAAGTAACTTCCCGATTGAACACTGAAGCTTTCTTT.

This chain uses TRBV7-7 with TRBJ2-3, with 9 bases that match TRBD2. Unmatched junction bases numbered 8, after V lost 5 bases and J lost 2 bases. The CDR3 is 16 residues long. Germline values: CDR1 SSHAT, CDR2 FNYEAQ (reference sequence). Here the CDR3 reads CASSLTSGFSTDTQYF. Here the CDR3 DNA reads TGTGCCAGCAGCCTAACTAGCGGGTTCTCCACAGATACGCAGTATTTT.

Turning to this clone: The same CDR3 arises from other DNA sequences in this sample as well. The CDR3 DNA follows: TGTGCCATCAGTGAAAGGACAGGGGAGGGTGAGCAGTTCTTC. Protein sequence: CAISERTGEGEQFF. The chain links TRBV10-3 to TRBJ2-1; 9 positions agree with TRBD1. Losses at the gene ends were 3 bases for V and 9 bases for J; bases not matched to a gene: 6. Germline assignment: CDR1 ENHRY and CDR2 SYGVKD. This CDR3 is 14 amino acids long.

A single count supports this clone. The chain joins TRBV28 to TRBJ1-1; no clear D gene. V lost 6 bases to trimming and J lost 0 bases, with 14 bases between them. Germline V gives CDR1 MDHEN, CDR2 SYDVKM. This CDR3 has 15 residues. The CDR3 DNA is TGTGCCAGCAGCTCCCCCTCCTCGGTGAACACTGAAGCTTTCTTT. Its protein product is CASSSPSSVNTEAFF.

The chain has TRBV30 and TRBJ1-3, with 10 bases identical to TRBD1. The germline V gene encodes CDR1 GTSNPN and CDR2 SVGIG (reference sequence). V trimming: 5 bases; J trimming: 2 bases; junction bases outside the gene matches: 6. The CDR3 has 15 residues. CDR3 DNA: TGTGCCTGGGCAACCGGGACAGGGGCTGGAAACACCATATATTTT. This translates into CAWATGTGAGNTIYF.

The chain uses TRBV5-1 and TRBJ1-4; no clear D gene. Trimming left V 0 bases short and J 1 base short, with 4 bases between. Germline assignment: CDR1 SGHRS and CDR2 YFSETQ. The CDR3 runs to 14 residues. The CDR3 region has the DNA TGCGCCAGCAGCTTGGACGGAACTAATGAAAAACTGTTTTTT. Its translation is CASSLDGTNEKLFF. Full variable domain (outside the CDR3, taken from reference TRBV5-1 and TRBJ1-4): KAGVTQTPRYLIKTRGQQVTLSCSPISGHRSVSWYQQTPGQGLQFLFEYFSETQRNKGNFPGRFSGRQFSNSRSEMNVSTLELGDSALYLCASSLDGTNEKLFFGSGTQLSVL.

This clone appeared a single time. J is TRBJ1-3 and V is TRBV25-1; TRBD1 matches 7 bases. The CDR3 extends over 15 amino acids. Germline V lookup: CDR1 MGHDK, CDR2 SYGVNS. V was pared by 4 bases and J by 2 bases, with 5 bases of the junction left unmatched. CDR3: CASSVNRGPGNTIYF. The CDR3, as DNA: TGTGCCAGCAGTGTAAACAGGGGTCCTGGAAACACCATATATTTT.

V gene TRBV7-2 combines with J gene TRBJ1-3; D is ambiguous. V lost 5 bases to trimming and J lost 4 bases, with 12 bases between them. CDR3 length: 14 residues. CDR1 is SGHTA, CDR2 FQGNSA, per germline. The CDR3 region has the DNA TGTGCCAGCAGCCCAGTGGCAGGAGGAAACACCATATATTTT. This translates into CASSPVAGGNTIYF.

This chain connects TRBV7-2 to TRBJ1-2; D may be TRBD1 (5 bases). V lost 2 bases, J lost 1 base, and 17 bases lay in between. Germline V CDR1 and CDR2: SGHTA, FQGNSA. The CDR3 consists of 17 residues. For the CDR3, the DNA is TGTGCCAGCAGCTTAATGCAGGGTCTGTCGAATAACTATGGCTACACCTTC. It is translated as CASSLMQGLSNNYGYTF.

The chain combines TRBV18 with TRBJ2-7, with 9 nucleotides matching TRBD1. Trimming at V came to 6 bases and at J to 5 bases, leaving 5 bases not matched to a gene. The V gene's germline CDR1 is KGHSH and CDR2 LQKENI. The CDR3 is 13 residues long. CDR3 region: CASSWDREDEQYF. CDR3 DNA: TGTGCCAGCTCCTGGGACAGGGAAGACGAGCAGTACTTC.

CDR3 sequence: CASSPAGFTQYF. Written as DNA, the CDR3 is TGTGCCAGCAGCCCGGCGGGTTTTACGCAGTATTTT. This rearrangement joins TRBV5-4 to TRBJ2-3; D possibly corresponds to TRBD2 (5 bases). The germline V and J ends were trimmed by 4 bases and 8 bases, with 11 bases remaining between them. From germline, CDR1 is SGHNT and CDR2 YYREEE (reference sequence). This CDR3 spans 12 amino acids.

The chain recombines TRBV10-2 with TRBJ2-2; D not certain. With 3 bases removed from V and 6 bases from J, the gap between germline ends came to 11 bases. Germline CDR1 is WSHSY and CDR2 is SAAADI. This CDR3 has 14 amino acids. This CDR3 is CASSETVVAGELFF. For the CDR3, the DNA is TGCGCCAGCAGTGAAACTGTGGTCGCCGGGGAGCTGTTTTTT.

A remark on this clone: Other DNA sequences of this sample code for an identical CDR3. V is TRBV6-4 and J is TRBJ2-3, with 9 nucleotides matching TRBD2. Germline assignment: CDR1 MRHNA and CDR2 SNTAGT. The CDR3 consists of 16 residues. Trimming at V came to 6 bases and at J to 0 bases, leaving 7 bases not matched to a gene. The CDR3 nucleotides read TGTGCCAGCAGCCCCCGACTAGCGGCTAGCACAGATACGCAGTATTTT. It codes for CASSPRLAASTDTQYF.

The rearrangement uses TRBV3-1 (or the pseudogene TRBV3-2) and TRBJ2-5; 8 bases are a match to TRBD2. This CDR3 comprises 13 residues. After removal of 4 bases from V and 9 bases from J, the junction contained 7 bases not matched to a gene. CDR1 and CDR2 (germline): LGHDT, YNNKEL (reference sequence). The CDR3 bases are TGTGCCAGCAGCCTTGGAGGGACTAGTGCCCAGTACTTC. Translating gives CASSLGGTSAQYF.

V and J are TRBV9 and TRBJ2-5; TRBD2 agrees at 9 bases. Germline assignment: CDR1 SGDLS and CDR2 YYNGEE. V gave up 0 bases and J gave up 5 bases; unmatched junction bases: 8. The CDR3 sequence is 16 residues long. CDR3 in DNA: TGTGCCAGCAGCGTAGGAGCGGGGGGTCGTATTGAGACCCAGTACTTC. Translated, it gives CASSVGAGGRIETQYF.

V and J are TRBV5-1 and TRBJ2-3; a possible D gene is TRBD2 (7 bases). The length of the CDR3 is 18 residues. V gave up 0 bases and J gave up 4 bases, with 21 bases separating them. CDR1 and CDR2 from the germline V gene are SGHRS and YFSETQ. CDR3 in DNA: TGCGCCAGCAGCTTGGCTTGGGCGGGGGCCCAGTCCCCAGATACGCAGTATTTT. Its protein product is CASSLAWAGAQSPDTQYF.

The rearrangement uses TRBV7-9 and TRBJ2-7; D may be TRBD1 (8 bases). The germline CDR1 and CDR2 sequences are SEHNR and FQNEAQ (reference sequence). Trimming removed 2 bases at V and 6 bases at J, with 20 bases between. The CDR3 runs 16 residues. This chain's CDR3 is CASSLRSLDREGEQYF. CDR3 nucleotide sequence: TGTGCCAGCAGCTTAAGGTCCCTGGACAGGGAGGGCGAGCAGTACTTC.

CDR3 amino acids: CASSTFPDRARVQFF. The CDR3 nucleotides are TGTGCCAGTAGTACCTTCCCCGACAGGGCGCGCGTCCAGTTCTTC. The chain links TRBV19 to TRBJ2-1; 7 nucleotides match TRBD1. Germline trimming cut 4 bases from V and 13 bases from J; bases unmatched to any gene: 16. The CDR3 contains 15 residues. Germline V gene data show CDR1 as LNHDA and CDR2 as SQIVND (reference sequence).